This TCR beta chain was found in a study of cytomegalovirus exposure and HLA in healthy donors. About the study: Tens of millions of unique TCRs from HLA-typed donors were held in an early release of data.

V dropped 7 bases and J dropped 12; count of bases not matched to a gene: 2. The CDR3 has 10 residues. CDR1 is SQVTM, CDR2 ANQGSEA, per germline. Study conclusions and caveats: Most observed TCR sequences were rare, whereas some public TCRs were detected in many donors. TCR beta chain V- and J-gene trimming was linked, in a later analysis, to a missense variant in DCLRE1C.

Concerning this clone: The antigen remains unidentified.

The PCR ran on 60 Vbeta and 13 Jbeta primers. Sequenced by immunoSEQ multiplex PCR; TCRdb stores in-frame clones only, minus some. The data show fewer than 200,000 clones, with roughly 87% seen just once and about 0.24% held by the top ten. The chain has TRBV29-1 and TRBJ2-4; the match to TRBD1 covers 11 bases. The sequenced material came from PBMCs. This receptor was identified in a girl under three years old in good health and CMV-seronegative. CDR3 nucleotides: TGCAGCGAGGGACAGGGGGATCAGTACTTC. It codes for CSEGQGDQYF.